Following are 8 T cell receptor beta chains from one sample sequenced in a study of human T cells and chemical hapten exposure. A single record per CDR3 protein comes from TCRdb applying MiXCR to the RACE reads. The data show 87,000 or so distinct CDR3 sequences, approximately 9.9% seen once. Time point specified: pre-sensitization, week 0. Treatment defined: therapeutic diphenylcyclopropenone sensitization with weekly scalp DPC. Source: whole blood, taken in connection with sensitization to the hapten diphenylcyclopropenone (DPC). The receptors were gathered from a woman between 40 and 50 years old with alopecia areata. Some clones in this sample may be carry-over from other donors' samples.

This clonotype turned up a few times. The J gene is TRBJ1-1, the V gene TRBV6-6, with D unresolved. The CDR3 is 12 amino acids. Germline V gene sequence: CDR1 MNHNY, CDR2 SVGAGI (reference sequence). Deletions cut 5 bases from V and 4 bases from J, with 8 bases between. CDR3 nucleotides: TGTGCCAGCAGTCAACGGAGCACTGAAGCTTTCTTT. This translates into CASSQRSTEAFF.

The chain has TRBV29-1 and TRBJ1-5, with 11 bases identical to TRBD1. CDR3 size: 15 residues. CDR1 and CDR2 from the germline V gene are SQVTM and ANQGSEA. The junction had 3 bases not matched to a gene; V was cut back by 4 bases and J by 1 base. The CDR3 loop reads CSVGTGGESNQPQHF. CDR3 in DNA: TGCAGCGTTGGGACAGGGGGCGAGAGCAATCAGCCCCAGCATTTT.

This clonotype was counted a few times. The chain couples TRBV7-2 to TRBJ1-5; the match to TRBD1 covers 7 bases. The germline CDR1 and CDR2 sequences are SGHTA and FQGNSA. Trimming removed 6 bases from V and 3 bases from J; junction bases left unmatched: 11. The CDR3 sequence is 16 residues long. CDR3 DNA: TGTGCCAGCAGTTATACCGGGACAGTAGACAATCAGCCCCAGCATTTT. Translated, it gives CASSYTGTVDNQPQHF.

In regard to this clonotype: This may arise from a read error, as a much more abundant clone is one base away. Written as DNA, the CDR3 is TGTGCCAACAGCCAGGGCTACAGGGAAAATTCACCCCTCCACTTT. Encoded protein: CANSQGYRENSPLHF. The V call is TRBV3-1, the J call TRBJ1-6; tentatively, D is TRBD1 (6 bases). The germline CDR1 and CDR2 sequences are LGHDT and YNNKEL (reference sequence). The length of the CDR3 is 15 residues.

J is TRBJ2-7 and V is TRBV20-1; perhaps TRBD1 as D (6 bases). The CDR3 extends over 16 amino acids. Germline lookup yields CDR1 DFQATT and CDR2 SNEGSKA (reference sequence). V shed 3 bases and J shed 3 bases, with 21 bases lying between them. The CDR3 bases are TGCAGTGCTAGTGGGGATTCACAGGGTACATTCTACGAGCAGTACTTC. The encoded protein is CSASGDSQGTFYEQYF.

Worth noting for this clonotype: Being one base from a much bigger clone, this may be a read error. The chain joins TRBV12-3 or TRBV12-4 to TRBJ2-3; 7 positions match TRBD1. V shed 3 bases and J 0 bases; nucleotides not matched to a gene: 3. The CDR3 sequence is 15 residues long. CDR3 sequence (DNA): TGTGCCAGCAGTTTCAGGGGGTTGAGCACAGATACGCAGTATTTT. As protein: CASSFRGLSTDTQYF.

The chain has TRBV12-3 or TRBV12-4 and TRBJ2-3; D gene unclear. V was pared by 7 bases and J by 0 bases, with 5 bases between. CDR3 length: 12 amino acids. CDR3 bases: TGTGCCAGCAATACTAGCACAGATACGCAGTATTTT. Protein sequence: CASNTSTDTQYF.

This clonotype has only a few counts. This chain connects TRBV23-1 to TRBJ1-5; tentatively, D is TRBD1 (6 bases). TRBV23-1 is an ORF for which the function is uncertain. The V end was cut by 2 bases, the J end by 2 bases, with 13 bases between. The CDR3 spans 16 residues. For the CDR3, the DNA is TGCGCCAGCAGTCAAGAGGGGGAGACTGGCAATCAGCCCCAGCATTTT. Translation gives CASSQEGETGNQPQHF.